The next 26 T cell receptor beta chains were all read from a single sample in a study of CD4 T cells in relation to SARS-CoV-2 and coronaviruses. Repertoires were generated with immunoSEQ multiplex PCR, while TCRdb's copy carries only in-frame clones and drops some. This sample carries about 36,000 clones, roughly 83% of them seen once, and the ten largest clones take approximately 7%. Their specific antigens are unknown. The sample comprised naive CD4+ T cells from PBMCs, cultured in vitro. Specified subset: naive CD4+ T cells isolated by negative enrichment. Receptors originate from an adult with COVID-19.

This sequence joins TRBV29-1 and TRBJ2-7; 9 bases fit TRBD1. V shed 6 bases, J shed 2 bases, and the junction held 5 bases outside the gene matches. The CDR3 sequence is 13 residues long. CDR1 and CDR2 from the germline V gene are SQVTM and ANQGSEA. This CDR3 reads CSVGDRAPYEQYF. The CDR3 DNA reads as TGCAGCGTGGGGGACAGGGCACCCTACGAGCAGTACTTC.

The CDR3 DNA follows: TGCGCCAGCAGTCCTCGAGCCCCGGGGGGCGCAAGGGACCTGTCTTCACCCCTCCACTTT. As protein: CASSPRAPGGARDLSSPLHF. This sequence joins TRBV5-1 and TRBJ1-6, with TRBD1 as a possible D gene (6 bases). V lost 5 bases, J lost 9 bases, and 33 bases lay in between. Germline-derived CDR1 and CDR2 are SGHRS and YFSETQ. The CDR3 is 20 residues long.

The chain is built from TRBV5-1 and TRBJ2-5; 11 positions agree with TRBD2. Trimming removed 1 base from V and 3 bases from J; junction bases left unmatched: 2. The CDR3 covers 15 residues. Germline CDR1 and CDR2: SGHRS and YFSETQ. The CDR3 DNA is TGCGCCAGCAGCTTGAGTAGCGGGAGGGAAGAGACCCAGTACTTC. Translation gives CASSLSSGREETQYF.

The rearrangement uses TRBV28 and TRBJ1-1; no clear D. This CDR3 contains 18 residues. Germline CDR1 is MDHEN and CDR2 is SYDVKM. V lost 6 bases, J lost 0 bases, and 23 bases lay in between. The CDR3 DNA reads as TGTGCCAGCAGCTTGGAGGGAACGGGGAGCCCCTTGAACACTGAAGCTTTCTTT. It encodes CASSLEGTGSPLNTEAFF.

The chain is built from TRBV10-3 and TRBJ2-1; TRBD2 matches 9 bases. After removal of 0 bases from V and 8 bases from J, the junction contained 5 bases not matched to a gene. Germline lookup yields CDR1 ENHRY and CDR2 SYGVKD. This CDR3 has 15 residues. DNA for the CDR3: TGTGCCATCAGTGAGTCAGTAGCGGGAGTATATGAGCAGTTCTTC. Translation gives CAISESVAGVYEQFF.

V and J are TRBV16 and TRBJ2-2; D is possibly TRBD2 (6 bases). This CDR3 has 16 residues. CDR1 KGHSY and CDR2 FQNENV come from the germline V gene. Trimming took 4 bases from V and 10 from J, leaving 22 bases between them. CDR3 loop: CASSRIVSGGSPELFF. CDR3 DNA sequence: TGTGCCAGCAGCCGAATCGTTAGCGGTGGATCGCCGGAGCTGTTTTTT.

The V call is TRBV19, the J call TRBJ2-1; 15 bases are a match to TRBD2. The V and J ends lost 9 bases and 4 bases, in that order; junction bases with no gene match: 13. Germline CDR1 and CDR2: LNHDA and SQIVND (reference sequence). This CDR3 contains 18 residues. In nucleotides, the CDR3 is TGTGCCAGCTCCGGGACGGTGGGACTAGCGGGAGGTTACAATGAGCAGTTCTTC. Encoded protein: CASSGTVGLAGGYNEQFF.

V usage is TRBV2 and J usage is TRBJ2-2; D possibly corresponds to TRBD1 (6 bases). CDR3 length: 16 residues. Germline CDR1 reads SNHLY; CDR2 reads FYNNEI. V lost 9 bases to trimming and J lost 2 bases, with 19 bases between them. The CDR3 loop reads CASTNPGTTNTGELFF. Here the CDR3 DNA reads TGTGCCAGTACCAACCCCGGGACAACAAACACCGGGGAGCTGTTTTTT.

This chain links TRBV5-4 with TRBJ2-3; 9 nucleotides align to TRBD2. The CDR3 is 15 residues long. Germline trimming cut 4 bases from V and 4 bases from J; bases unmatched to any gene: 7. CDR1 SGHNT and CDR2 YYREEE come from the germline V gene (reference sequence). In DNA, the CDR3 is TGTGCCAGCAGCCTTCTTAGCGGGAGTCCAGATACGCAGTATTTT. Its protein product is CASSLLSGSPDTQYF.

This clone was seen only once. The genes are TRBV11-1 and TRBJ2-7; TRBD1 agrees at 7 bases. The trim removed 1 base at V and 6 bases at J, leaving 9 bases unmatched. The germline V gene has CDR1 SGHAT and CDR2 FQDESV (reference sequence). CDR3 length equals 15 residues. The CDR3 DNA sequence: TGTGCCAGCAGCTTAGTGGGACAGCCTCTATCCGAGCAGTACTTC. Amino acids: CASSLVGQPLSEQYF.

This clone is a singleton in its sample. This rearrangement joins TRBV5-1 to TRBJ2-1; possible D gene TRBD2, 5 bases. Per germline, CDR1 SGHRS and CDR2 YFSETQ. Trimming removed 5 bases from V and 2 bases from J, with 14 bases in between. This CDR3 is built from 15 residues. CDR3 sequence: CASRPVAGTYNEQFF. DNA of the CDR3: TGCGCCAGCAGGCCGGTTGCCGGGACCTACAATGAGCAGTTCTTC.

This clone was detected a few times. This chain uses TRBV30 with TRBJ2-5; TRBD1 is a possible D gene (5 bases). Germline CDR1 and CDR2: GTSNPN and SVGIG (reference sequence). The CDR3 extends over 13 amino acids. Trimming took 4 bases from V and 4 from J, leaving 13 bases between them. For the CDR3, the DNA is TGTGCCTGGAAGCCCAGGGCCCTAGAGACCCAGTACTTC. This sequence encodes CAWKPRALETQYF.

The chain couples TRBV7-9 to TRBJ1-1; weak D call: TRBD1 (6 bases). CDR1 is SEHNR and CDR2 is FQNEAQ in the germline V gene (reference sequence). This CDR3 is 14 amino acids long. V lost 5 bases, J lost 0 bases, and 10 bases lay in between. The CDR3 coding sequence is TGTGCCAGCAGCGGGACATCTATGAACACTGAAGCTTTCTTT. Translation: CASSGTSMNTEAFF. The variable domain in full, completed from reference TRBV7-9 and TRBJ1-1, reads DTGVSQNPRHKITKRGQNVTFRCDPISEHNRLYWYRQTLGQGPEFLTYFQNEAQLEKSRLLSDRFSAERPKGSFSTLEIQRTEQGDSAMYLCASSGTSMNTEAFFGQGTRLTVV.

The chain links TRBV7-3 to TRBJ2-2, with 9 nucleotides matching TRBD2. The CDR3 runs to 15 residues. The germline V gene encodes CDR1 SGHTA and CDR2 FQGTGA. J was trimmed by 3 bases and V by 8 bases; bases with no gene match: 7. In DNA form, the CDR3 reads TGTGCCAGCTCCTTAGCGGGAGTGGACACCGGGGAGCTGTTTTTT. It specifies CASSLAGVDTGELFF.

This sequence joins TRBV10-3 and TRBJ2-1; D is ambiguous. CDR1 is ENHRY, CDR2 SYGVKD, per germline. With 0 bases removed from V and 14 bases from J, the gap between germline ends came to 11 bases. The length of the CDR3 is 12 residues. The DNA for the CDR3 is TGTGCCATCAGTGAGTCGTCCGGGCCCGAGTTCTTC. It is translated as CAISESSGPEFF.

The gene calls are TRBV5-6 and TRBJ2-7; TRBD2 matches at 14 bases. Germline assignment: CDR1 SGHDT and CDR2 YYEEEE. V was pared by 3 bases and J by 4 bases, with 3 bases of the junction left unmatched. This CDR3 is built from 15 residues. The CDR3 sequence: CASSWGLAGEYEQYF. The CDR3, as DNA: TGTGCCAGCAGCTGGGGACTAGCGGGAGAATACGAGCAGTACTTC. The entire variable domain, with the rest obtained from reference TRBV5-6 and TRBJ2-7, is as follows: DAGVTQSPTHLIKTRGQQVTLRCSPKSGHDTVSWYQQALGQGPQFIFQYYEEEERQRGNFPDRFSGHQFPNYSSELNVNALLLGDSALYLCASSWGLAGEYEQYFGPGTRLTVT.

In this sample, this clone turned up a few times. V is TRBV4-1 and J is TRBJ2-2; TRBD2 agrees at 10 bases. CDR1 is MGHRA, CDR2 YSYEKL, per germline. The CDR3 contains 15 residues. V gave up 1 base and J gave up 6 bases; unmatched junction bases: 2. In DNA form, the CDR3 reads TGCGCCAGCAGCCAAGGGCTAGCGGGAGCCGGGGAGCTGTTTTTT. This translates into CASSQGLAGAGELFF.

The sample holds a few counts of this clone. The J gene is TRBJ2-6, the V gene TRBV6-5, with a tentative D call TRBD2 (5 bases). Germline CDR1 is MNHEY and CDR2 is SVGAGI. The V gene lost 5 bases and the J gene lost 1 base, with 9 bases spanning the gap. The CDR3 is 15 amino acids. CDR3 bases: TGTGCCAGCAGTCCTCCGGGGTCTGGGGCCAACGTCCTGACTTTC. Translated: CASSPPGSGANVLTF.

The J gene is TRBJ1-2, the V gene TRBV5-1, with D possibly TRBD1 on 5 matching bases. CDR3 length: 13 residues. Germline loops: CDR1 SGHRS, CDR2 YFSETQ. The V end was cut by 3 bases, the J end by 6 bases, with 12 bases between. CDR3 loop: CASSSQGMDGYTF. The DNA of the CDR3 is TGCGCCAGCAGCTCTCAGGGAATGGATGGCTACACCTTC.

This chain connects TRBV6-4 to TRBJ2-3; TRBD1 aligns across 10 bases. The junction had 0 bases not matched to a gene; V was cut back by 2 bases and J by 4 bases. Germline V gives CDR1 MRHNA, CDR2 SNTAGT. CDR3 size: 14 residues. CDR3 protein: CASSDGQGADTQYF. DNA for the CDR3: TGTGCCAGCAGTGACGGACAGGGGGCAGATACGCAGTATTTT.

This chain joins TRBV6-4 and TRBJ2-3, with 14 bases lining up with TRBD2. V lost 6 bases, J lost 5 bases, and 4 bases stayed unmatched. Looked up from germline, CDR1 is MRHNA and CDR2 is SNTAGT. The CDR3 covers 15 residues. The CDR3 region is CASSEGLAGVDTQYF. CDR3 bases: TGTGCCAGCAGCGAGGGACTAGCGGGAGTAGATACGCAGTATTTT.

The CDR3 is CASSEQGGNSPLHF. In DNA form, the CDR3 reads TGTGCCAGCTCAGAACAGGGTGGTAATTCACCCCTCCACTTT. The V call is TRBV18, the J call TRBJ1-6; perhaps TRBD1 as D (6 bases). Germline-derived CDR1 and CDR2 are KGHSH and LQKENI. The germline V and J ends were trimmed by 5 bases and 6 bases, with 11 bases remaining between them. This CDR3 has 14 residues.

The V and J genes are TRBV11-2 and TRBJ1-2; 12 bases fit TRBD1. This CDR3 spans 15 amino acids. V lost 4 bases to trimming and J lost 4 bases; unmatched junction nucleotides: 4. Germline V gene lookup returns CDR1 SGHAT and CDR2 FQNNGV. The CDR3 region has the DNA TGTGCCAGCAGCTCCGGGACAGGGGGCATCTATGGCTACACCTTC. Translating it yields CASSSGTGGIYGYTF.

The rearrangement joins TRBV7-9 to TRBJ2-7, with D maybe TRBD1 (7 bases). The V end was cut by 4 bases, the J end by 3 bases, with 10 bases between. The CDR3 runs to 13 residues. Germline-derived CDR1 and CDR2 are SEHNR and FQNEAQ (reference sequence). The DNA for the CDR3 is TGTGCCAGCAGCTGGAGGGACAGCTACGAGCAGTACTTC. Encoded protein: CASSWRDSYEQYF.

A few counts support this clone. This chain joins TRBV6-5 and TRBJ1-2, with 7 bases matching TRBD1. V trimming: 6 bases; J trimming: 2 bases; junction bases outside the gene matches: 6. Per the germline V gene, CDR1 is MNHEY and CDR2 is SVGAGI. The CDR3 is made up of 14 amino acids. CDR3 coding DNA: TGTGCCAGCAGGATGCAGGGGGGGAACTATGGCTACACCTTC. Its translation: CASRMQGGNYGYTF.

The chain carries TRBV28 and TRBJ2-1, with TRBD2 matching over 16 bases. This CDR3 spans 15 amino acids. The V gene's germline CDR1 is MDHEN and CDR2 SYDVKM. V lost 7 bases, J lost 10 bases, and 7 bases stayed unmatched. The CDR3 DNA is TGTGCCAGCACCCCTTCGGGACTAGCGGGAGGGGAGCAGTTCTTC. Protein: CASTPSGLAGGEQFF.